The 16 T cell receptor beta chains below were found in one sample sequenced in a study of blood T cell repertoires in COVID-19. Clones were sequenced by immunoSEQ multiplex PCR, and TCRdb holds only the in-frame ones, with some missing. The sample contains approximately 180,000 clones, over 65% of which appear only once. Sequencing used peripheral blood. Receptor source: a person aged 65-85 years with COVID-19, enrolled during active disease.

This clone was counted a few times. CDR3 amino acids: CASKTGPNTGELFF. The CDR3 DNA follows: TGTGCCAGCAAAACAGGTCCGAACACCGGGGAGCTGTTTTTT. The rearrangement links TRBV6-4 to TRBJ2-2; the D gene is possibly TRBD1 (5 bases). Germline CDR1 and CDR2: MRHNA and SNTAGT. CDR3 size: 14 residues. V shed 7 bases and J shed 0 bases, with 9 bases lying between them.

The gene calls are TRBV5-4 and TRBJ2-1; 10 nucleotides align to TRBD1. J lost 12 bases, V lost 4 bases, and 13 bases had no gene match. Germline CDR1 reads SGHNT; CDR2 reads YYREEE (reference sequence). The CDR3 is 15 residues long. This CDR3 is CASSVTGSRDRGQFF. CDR3 in DNA: TGTGCCAGCAGCGTAACAGGGAGCCGGGACAGGGGGCAGTTCTTC.

This chain joins TRBV11-2 and TRBJ2-1; 14 positions match TRBD2. Germline loops: CDR1 SGHAT, CDR2 FQNNGV. The trim removed 5 bases at V and 8 bases at J, leaving 2 bases unmatched. The CDR3 contains 14 residues. The DNA for the CDR3 is TGTGCCAGCAGCAAGGGACTAGCGGGAGATGAGCAGTTCTTC. Protein product: CASSKGLAGDEQFF.

The chain joins TRBV28 to TRBJ2-7, with D perhaps matching TRBD1 (5 bases). Germline CDR1 and CDR2: MDHEN and SYDVKM. This CDR3 comprises 14 residues. V was pared by 7 bases and J by 2 bases, with 15 bases between. In DNA, the CDR3 is TGTGCCAGCAATGCGCAGGACAAAACCTACGAGCAGTACTTC. This translates into CASNAQDKTYEQYF.

J is TRBJ2-1 and V is TRBV7-3, with a weak D call TRBD1 (5 bases). CDR3 length equals 13 residues. Germline CDR1 and CDR2: SGHTA and FQGTGA. V was cut by 1 base and J by 6 bases, with 7 bases left in between. CDR3 sequence: CASSLIQVNEQFF. Written as DNA, the CDR3 is TGTGCCAGCAGCTTAATACAGGTCAATGAGCAGTTCTTC.

This clone has only a few counts. This chain connects TRBV5-1 to TRBJ2-7, with a tentative D call TRBD1 (5 bases). V gave up 2 bases and J gave up 1 base, with 7 bases separating them. Germline values: CDR1 SGHRS, CDR2 YFSETQ. This CDR3 has 13 amino acids. CDR3 sequence: CASSFQGSYEQYF. DNA for the CDR3: TGCGCCAGCAGCTTCCAGGGATCCTACGAGCAGTACTTC.

The CDR3 coding sequence is TGTGCCAGCCTGCCTCTCCCCGGGGAGGACAGGGAGGACGAGCAGTACTTC. Its translation is CASLPLPGEDREDEQYF. The chain recombines TRBV9 with TRBJ2-7, with 8 bases that match TRBD1. V shed 7 bases and J 5 bases; nucleotides not matched to a gene: 20. From germline, CDR1 is SGDLS and CDR2 YYNGEE. The CDR3 has 17 residues.

This chain connects TRBV28 to TRBJ2-3; the match to TRBD2 covers 13 bases. Germline V gene data show CDR1 as MDHEN and CDR2 as SYDVKM. This CDR3 has 14 amino acids. Trimming cost V 4 bases and J 10 bases; bases outside gene matches: 5. The DNA for the CDR3 is TGTGCCAGCAGTTACGGACTAGCGGGAGTCCCGCAGTATTTT. Translating it yields CASSYGLAGVPQYF.

This sequence joins TRBV21-1 and TRBJ2-1; the D segment call TRBD2 is taken from the table without a DNA check. TRBV21-1 is termed a pseudogene. CDR3 size: 16 residues. The CDR3 region is CASSKKAGGSYNEQFF. For the CDR3, the DNA is TGTGCCAGCAGCAAAAAGGCGGGAGGCTCCTACAATGAGCAGTTCTTC.

To note about this clone: An end of the junction does not agree with germline; a read error may underlie this. This chain uses TRBV28 with TRBJ2-3, with a tentative D call TRBD2 (5 bases). Germline CDR1 reads MDHEN; CDR2 reads SYDVKM. The CDR3 totals 14 residues. The CDR3 nucleotides are TGTGCCAGCAGGAAGAGCCTAGCCTCTATGGTTCCACTTTTT. It translates to CASRKSLASMVPLF.

This chain links TRBV27 with TRBJ2-7, with TRBD1 matching 10 bases. V trimming: 2 bases; J trimming: 1 base; junction bases outside the gene matches: 5. CDR1 is MNHEY and CDR2 is SMNVEV in the germline V gene (reference sequence). The CDR3 has 16 residues. Written as DNA, the CDR3 is TGTGCCAGCAGTTTACCCGGGACAGGGGCGTCCTACGAGCAGTACTTC. Its translation is CASSLPGTGASYEQYF.

The rearrangement joins TRBV4-1 to TRBJ2-7; 9 bases are shared with TRBD2. Germline CDR1 is MGHRA and CDR2 is YSYEKL. The CDR3 runs 16 residues. V lost 0 bases and J lost 2; bases outside the gene matches: 5. The CDR3 protein is CASSQDPSGGTYEQYF. The CDR3 DNA follows: TGCGCCAGCAGCCAAGATCCCAGCGGGGGGACCTACGAGCAGTACTTC.

The chain combines TRBV5-1 with TRBJ1-2; 8 nucleotides agree with TRBD1. Germline CDR1 reads SGHRS; CDR2 reads YFSETQ. There are 15 residues in the CDR3. V lost 4 bases and J lost 2; bases outside the gene matches: 7. In DNA, the CDR3 is TGCGCCAGCAGCCCCTATGACAGGGGAAACTATGGCTACACCTTC. This translates into CASSPYDRGNYGYTF.

The chain combines TRBV5-4 with TRBJ2-1, with TRBD2 matching 8 bases. Germline lookup yields CDR1 SGHNT and CDR2 YYREEE (reference sequence). The V segment lost 0 bases and the J segment 4 bases; nucleotides outside the gene matches: 3. There are 15 residues in the CDR3. As DNA, the CDR3 is TGTGCCAGCAGCTTGGGACTAGCGAAATACAATGAGCAGTTCTTC. Translation gives CASSLGLAKYNEQFF.

V gene TRBV28 combines with J gene TRBJ1-6; no clear D gene. The V end lost 8 bases, the J end lost 0 bases, and 5 bases lay between the germline ends. Germline lookup yields CDR1 MDHEN and CDR2 SYDVKM. The CDR3 sequence is 13 residues long. This CDR3 is CASSGSYNSPLHF. The DNA for the CDR3 is TGTGCCAGCTCCGGCTCCTATAATTCACCCCTCCACTTT. The variable domain in full, completed from reference TRBV28 and TRBJ1-6, reads DVKVTQSSRYLVKRTGEKVFLECVQDMDHENMFWYRQDPGLGLRLIYFSYDVKMKEKGDIPEGYSVSREKKERFSLILESASTNQTSMYLCASSGSYNSPLHFGNGTRLTVT.

A single count supports this clone. The chain recombines TRBV2 with TRBJ1-2, with 7 bases matching TRBD1. The junction had 16 bases not matched to a gene; V was cut back by 9 bases and J by 6 bases. Germline assignment: CDR1 SNHLY and CDR2 FYNNEI. The CDR3 has 15 residues. This CDR3 is CASSQVGTGDNGYTF. DNA of the CDR3: TGTGCCAGTAGCCAAGTTGGTACAGGGGATAATGGCTACACCTTC.